This TCR beta chain was documented in a study of blood T cell repertoires in COVID-19. Per the original methods: Amplification of reference gene primers provided the estimated nucleated cell counts. Sequencing used immunoSEQ multiplex PCR; TCRdb keeps in-frame clones, though not all of them. V and J calls plus clone size are reproduced from that table; the DNA served to infer D and trimming. This sample yields around 70,000 clones, of which 90% are seen a single time; 1.4% to 1.5% belongs to the top ten. From germline, CDR1 is GTSNPN and CDR2 SVGIG (reference sequence). With 0 bases removed from V and 8 bases from J, the gap between germline ends came to 10 bases. The CDR3 is made up of 12 amino acids.

Sequencing was performed on peripheral blood. The source of this sequence is a man aged 50-59 years with acute or convalescent COVID-19. This chain joins TRBV30 and TRBJ1-1, with no clear D. This CDR3 is CAWSVLTKEAFF. The DNA of the CDR3 is TGTGCCTGGAGTGTACTAACGAAAGAAGCTTTCTTT.